This paragraph covers one T cell receptor (beta chain) sequence. Its antigen is unknown. All participating donors were Caucasian adults from Nashville, Tennessee. V was clipped by 8 bases and J by 1 base; unmatched bases: 4. This CDR3 is built from 12 residues. Germline V CDR1 and CDR2: SQVTM, ANQGSEA. This sample stems from a study of shared clonotypes between healthy human individuals. General study findings and limits: Among donors, sharing of clonotypes was expected to be affected by sequencing depth.

It was at deep level that the assay was run. Ten immunoSEQ deep assay plates served to sequence unsorted PBMC DNA. Using immunoSEQ multiplex PCR, the repertoire was profiled, and TCRdb retains in-frame clones only, with some absent. The sample comprises about 460,000 clones, 70% to 80% of which are singletons, and around 12% rests with the top ten. Sequencing was done on a sample of PBMCs. The TCR originated in a woman aged 40-49 years in good health. Some clones in this sample may be carry-over from other donors' samples. The chain joins TRBV29-1 to TRBJ1-1, with 7 bases identical to TRBD1. CDR3 sequence (DNA): TGCAGCTCCGGGGACAGGAACACTGAAGCTTTCTTT. Protein product: CSSGDRNTEAFF.